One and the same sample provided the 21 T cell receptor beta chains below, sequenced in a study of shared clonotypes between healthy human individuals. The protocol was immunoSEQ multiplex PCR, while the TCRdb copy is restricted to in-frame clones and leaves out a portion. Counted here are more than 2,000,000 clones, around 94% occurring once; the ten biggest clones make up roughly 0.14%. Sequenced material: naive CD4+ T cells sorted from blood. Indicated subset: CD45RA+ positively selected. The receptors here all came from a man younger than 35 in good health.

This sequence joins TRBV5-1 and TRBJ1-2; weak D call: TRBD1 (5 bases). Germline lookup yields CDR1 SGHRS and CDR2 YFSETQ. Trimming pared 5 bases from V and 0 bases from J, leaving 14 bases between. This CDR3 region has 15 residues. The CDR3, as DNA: TGCGCCAGCAGTTTTTTCCAGGGCCCTAACTATGGCTACACCTTC. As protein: CASSFFQGPNYGYTF.

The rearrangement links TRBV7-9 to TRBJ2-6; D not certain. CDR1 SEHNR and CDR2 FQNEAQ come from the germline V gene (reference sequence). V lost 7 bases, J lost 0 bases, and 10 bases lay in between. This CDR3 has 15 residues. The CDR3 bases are TGTGCCAGCATCAAGACCGCCTCTGGGGCCAACGTCCTGACTTTC. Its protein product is CASIKTASGANVLTF.

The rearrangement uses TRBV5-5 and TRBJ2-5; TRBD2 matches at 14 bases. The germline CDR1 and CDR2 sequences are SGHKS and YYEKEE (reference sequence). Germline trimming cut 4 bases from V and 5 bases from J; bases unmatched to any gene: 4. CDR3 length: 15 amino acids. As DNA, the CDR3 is TGTGCCAGCAGCACGAGGACTAGCGGGAGGGAGACCCAGTACTTC. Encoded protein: CASSTRTSGRETQYF. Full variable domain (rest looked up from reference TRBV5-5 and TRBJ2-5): DAGVTQSPTHLIKTRGQQVTLRCSPISGHKSVSWYQQVLGQGPQFIFQYYEKEERGRGNFPDRFSARQFPNYSSELNVNALLLGDSALYLCASSTRTSGRETQYFGPGTRLLVL.

DNA of the CDR3: TGTGCCAGCAGTTACTCGAAGCCGGGGGTGACTGAAGCTTTCTTT. This translates into CASSYSKPGVTEAFF. The rearrangement joins TRBV6-5 to TRBJ1-1, with D tentatively TRBD1 (5 bases). The V and J ends lost 0 bases and 5 bases respectively, with 13 bases between them. Germline V gives CDR1 MNHEY, CDR2 SVGAGI. The CDR3 has 15 amino acids.

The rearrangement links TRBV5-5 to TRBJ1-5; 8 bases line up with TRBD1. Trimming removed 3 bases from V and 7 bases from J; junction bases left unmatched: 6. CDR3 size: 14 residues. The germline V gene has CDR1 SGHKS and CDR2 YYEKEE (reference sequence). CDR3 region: CASSSDRAGQPQHF. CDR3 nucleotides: TGTGCCAGCAGCTCGGACAGGGCAGGCCAGCCCCAGCATTTT. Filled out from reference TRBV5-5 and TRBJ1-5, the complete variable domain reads DAGVTQSPTHLIKTRGQQVTLRCSPISGHKSVSWYQQVLGQGPQFIFQYYEKEERGRGNFPDRFSARQFPNYSSELNVNALLLGDSALYLCASSSDRAGQPQHFGDGTRLSIL.

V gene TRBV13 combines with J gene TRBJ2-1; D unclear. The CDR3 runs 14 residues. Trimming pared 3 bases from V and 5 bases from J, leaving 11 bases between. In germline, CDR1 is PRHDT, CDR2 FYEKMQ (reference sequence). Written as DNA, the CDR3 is TGTGCCAGCAGCTTCGTGGGTAGACACAATGAGCAGTTCTTC. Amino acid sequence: CASSFVGRHNEQFF.

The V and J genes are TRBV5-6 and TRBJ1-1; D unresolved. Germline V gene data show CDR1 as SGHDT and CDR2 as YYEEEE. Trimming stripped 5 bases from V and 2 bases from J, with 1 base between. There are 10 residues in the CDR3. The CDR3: CASSNTEAFF. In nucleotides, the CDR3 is TGTGCCAGCAGTAACACTGAAGCTTTCTTT.

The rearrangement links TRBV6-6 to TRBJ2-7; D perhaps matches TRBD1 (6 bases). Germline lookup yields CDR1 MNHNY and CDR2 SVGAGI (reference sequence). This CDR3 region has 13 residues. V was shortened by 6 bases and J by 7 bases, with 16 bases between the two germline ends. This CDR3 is CASSQGTTREQYF. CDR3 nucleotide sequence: TGTGCCAGCAGCCAGGGGACAACAAGGGAGCAGTACTTC.

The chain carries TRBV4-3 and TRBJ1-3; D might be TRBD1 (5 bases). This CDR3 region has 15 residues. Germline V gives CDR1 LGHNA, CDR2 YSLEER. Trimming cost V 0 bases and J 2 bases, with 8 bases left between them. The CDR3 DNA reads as TGCGCCAGCAGCCAAGATAGGGGAGCTGGAAACACCATATATTTT. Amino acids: CASSQDRGAGNTIYF.

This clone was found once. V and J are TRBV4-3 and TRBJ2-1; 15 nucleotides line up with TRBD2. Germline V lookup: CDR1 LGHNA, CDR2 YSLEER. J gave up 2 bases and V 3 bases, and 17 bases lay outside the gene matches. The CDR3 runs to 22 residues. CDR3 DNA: TGCGCCAGCAGCCAGGATCCTCCCGGGACTAGCGGGAGGCTAGCGCCCTACAATGAGCAGTTCTTC. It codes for CASSQDPPGTSGRLAPYNEQFF.

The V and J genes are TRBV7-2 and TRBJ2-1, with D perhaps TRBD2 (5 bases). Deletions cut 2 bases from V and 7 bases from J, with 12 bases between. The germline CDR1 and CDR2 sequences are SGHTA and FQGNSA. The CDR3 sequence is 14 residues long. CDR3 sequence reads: CASSLYRGGNEQFF. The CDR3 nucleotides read TGTGCCAGCAGCTTATACAGAGGCGGGAATGAGCAGTTCTTC.

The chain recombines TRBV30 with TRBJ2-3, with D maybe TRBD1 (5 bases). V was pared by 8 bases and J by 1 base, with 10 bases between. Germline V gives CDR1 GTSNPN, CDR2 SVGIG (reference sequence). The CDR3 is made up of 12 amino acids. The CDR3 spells CAEGHRTDTQYF. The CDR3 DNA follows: TGTGCCGAAGGACACCGCACAGATACGCAGTATTTT.

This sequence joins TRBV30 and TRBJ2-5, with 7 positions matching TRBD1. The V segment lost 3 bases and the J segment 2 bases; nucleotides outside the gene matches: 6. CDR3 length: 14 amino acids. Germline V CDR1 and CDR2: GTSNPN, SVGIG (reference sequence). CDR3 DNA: TGTGCCTGGAGGGAAGGGACAGCTCAAGAGACCCAGTACTTC. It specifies CAWREGTAQETQYF.

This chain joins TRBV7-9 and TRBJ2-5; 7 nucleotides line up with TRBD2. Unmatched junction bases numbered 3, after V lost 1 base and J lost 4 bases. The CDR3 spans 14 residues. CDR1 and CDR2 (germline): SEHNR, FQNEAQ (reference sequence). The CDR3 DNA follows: TGTGCCAGCAGCTTAGACGGCGGGGGAGAGACCCAGTACTTC. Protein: CASSLDGGGETQYF.

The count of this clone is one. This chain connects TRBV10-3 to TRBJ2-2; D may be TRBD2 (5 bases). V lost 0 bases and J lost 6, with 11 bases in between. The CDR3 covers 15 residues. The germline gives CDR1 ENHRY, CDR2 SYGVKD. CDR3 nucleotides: TGTGCCATCAGTGAGTCCGGGGAGAGGGCCGGGGAGCTGTTTTTT. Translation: CAISESGERAGELFF.

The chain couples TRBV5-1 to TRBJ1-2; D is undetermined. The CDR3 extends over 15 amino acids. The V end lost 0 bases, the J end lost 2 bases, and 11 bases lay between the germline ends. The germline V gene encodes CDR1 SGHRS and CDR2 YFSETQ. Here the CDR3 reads CASSLVGSGNYGYTF. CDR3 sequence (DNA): TGCGCCAGCAGCTTGGTAGGAAGTGGCAACTATGGCTACACCTTC.

In DNA, the CDR3 is TGCGCCAGCAGCCAACTTGGACATCCGCGATCACCCCTCCACTTT. This gives the protein CASSQLGHPRSPLHF. The chain links TRBV4-1 to TRBJ1-6; D is perhaps TRBD1 (5 bases). V shed 2 bases and J shed 10 bases, with 15 bases lying between them. Per germline, CDR1 MGHRA and CDR2 YSYEKL. This CDR3 is built from 15 residues.

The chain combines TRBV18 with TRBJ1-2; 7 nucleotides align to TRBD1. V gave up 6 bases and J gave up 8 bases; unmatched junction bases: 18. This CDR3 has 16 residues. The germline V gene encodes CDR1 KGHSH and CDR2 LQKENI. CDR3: CASSLATGGGPVGYTF. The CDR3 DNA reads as TGTGCCAGCTCCCTCGCGACAGGAGGGGGCCCGGTCGGCTACACCTTC.

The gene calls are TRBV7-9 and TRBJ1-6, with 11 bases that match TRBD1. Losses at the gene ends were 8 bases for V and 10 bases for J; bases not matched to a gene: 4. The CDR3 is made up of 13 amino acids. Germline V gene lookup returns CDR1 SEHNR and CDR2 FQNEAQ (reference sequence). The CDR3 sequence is CASGGQGESPLHF. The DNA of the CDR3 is TGTGCCAGCGGGGGACAGGGGGAATCACCCCTCCACTTT.

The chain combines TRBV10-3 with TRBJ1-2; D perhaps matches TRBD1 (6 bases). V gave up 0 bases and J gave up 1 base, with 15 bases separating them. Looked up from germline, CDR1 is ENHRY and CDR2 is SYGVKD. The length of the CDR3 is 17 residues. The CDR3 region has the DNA TGTGCCATCAGTGAGTCGCCAGGGACAACCCTTAACTATGGCTACACCTTC. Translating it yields CAISESPGTTLNYGYTF.

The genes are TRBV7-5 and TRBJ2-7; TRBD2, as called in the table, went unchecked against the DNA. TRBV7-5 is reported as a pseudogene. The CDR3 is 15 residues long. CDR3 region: CARSAIAGGTYEQYF. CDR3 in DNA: TGTGCCAGAAGCGCAATAGCGGGAGGCACCTACGAGCAGTACTTC.